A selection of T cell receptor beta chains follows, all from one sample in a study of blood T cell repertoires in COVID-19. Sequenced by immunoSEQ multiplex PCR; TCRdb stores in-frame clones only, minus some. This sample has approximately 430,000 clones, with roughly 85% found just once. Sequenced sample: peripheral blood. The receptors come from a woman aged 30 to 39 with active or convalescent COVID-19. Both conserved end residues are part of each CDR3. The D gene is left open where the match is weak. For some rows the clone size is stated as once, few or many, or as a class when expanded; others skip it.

TGCGCCAGCAGCCAAATCGAGTTAACAGGGGTCCTAGCCAAAAACATTCAGTACTTC CASSQIELTGVLAKNIQYF TRBJ2-4 TRBD1 TRBV4-1 few
TGTGCCAGCAGCTATAGCCGGCCTCAAGAGACCCAGTACTTC CASSYSRPQETQYF TRBJ2-5 . TRBV13 .
TGTGCCAGCAGCCACGGAGAGACCCAGTACTTC CASSHGETQYF TRBJ2-5 . TRBV3-1/TRBV3-2 few
TGTGCCAGCAGCCAAGACACGCTAGGGAACACTGAAGCTTTCTTT CASSQDTLGNTEAFF TRBJ1-1 . TRBV4-2 .
TGCAGTGCTAGTAGTCCCGGGACAGGGAATAACTATGGCTACACCTTC CSASSPGTGNNYGYTF TRBJ1-2 TRBD1 TRBV20-1 .
TGTGCCAGCAGCTTAGTTGACAGGGGATACACTGAAGCTTTCTTT CASSLVDRGYTEAFF TRBJ1-1 TRBD1 TRBV7-8 .
TGTGCCAGCCGGGGAGGTAATACTGAAGCTTTCTTT CASRGGNTEAFF TRBJ1-1 . TRBV12-3/TRBV12-4 .
TGTGCCAGCAGTTTGGACAGGAGGGGCACTGAAGCTTTCTTT CASSLDRRGTEAFF TRBJ1-1 TRBD1 TRBV11-2 .
TGTGCCATCAGAGGTATGACAGGCGGCACCCATAATGAGCAGTTCTTC CAIRGMTGGTHNEQFF TRBJ2-1 . TRBV10-3 .
TGCGCCAGCAGCATGCTACGGGACAGATTCCGGTGGCCATACTTC CASSMLRDRFRWPYF TRBJ2-7 TRBD1 TRBV5-1 .
TGTGCCAGCTCACCACCCGGGTTTCCTGAAAAACTGTTTTTT CASSPPGFPEKLFF TRBJ1-4 . TRBV18 .
TGTGCCAGCAGCCTCGGAGGCAATTCACCCCTCCACTTT CASSLGGNSPLHF TRBJ1-6 . TRBV3-1/TRBV3-2 once
TGTGCCAGCAGCAAAGTAGGGCGGGCTCCGGGGTCCTACGAGCAGTACTTC CASSKVGRAPGSYEQYF TRBJ2-7 . TRBV21-1 .
TGTGCCAGCAGTTCGACTTTCGACAGCTACGAGCAGTACTTC CASSSTFDSYEQYF TRBJ2-7 . TRBV6-1 .
TGTGCCAGCTCAAAGGGAGGGGAGCAGTTCTTC CASSKGGEQFF TRBJ2-1 TRBD2 TRBV18 .
TGCGCCAGCAGCTTGGGCGGGTTTAATGAAAAACTGTTTTTT CASSLGGFNEKLFF TRBJ1-4 . TRBV5-1 .
TGTGCCAGCAGTGAATACTATAACACACACTACGAGCAGTACTTC CASSEYYNTHYEQYF TRBJ2-7 . TRBV6-1 .
TGTGCCAGCAGTGAAGCGACTAGCGGGGGGCCTATCAATGAGCAGTTCTTC CASSEATSGGPINEQFF TRBJ2-1 TRBD2 TRBV6-1 .
TGTGCCAGCAGCCAAGGGCAGGGTTATGGCTACACCTTC CASSQGQGYGYTF TRBJ1-2 . TRBV3-1/TRBV3-2 .
TGTGCCAGCTCACCCACAGGGTCCGGAAACACCATATATTTT CASSPTGSGNTIYF TRBJ1-3 . TRBV18 once
TGTGCCAGTAGTATGGAGCGGGGGGGCGAAAAACTGTTTTTT CASSMERGGEKLFF TRBJ1-4 . TRBV19 .
TGTGCCAGCAGCTTTTCCGGGACAACGGGTGGCTATGGCTACACCTTC CASSFSGTTGGYGYTF TRBJ1-2 . TRBV7-4 .
TGTGCCAGCAGTGAGGGTCGCGGGTTCTACACTGAAGCTTTCTTT CASSEGRGFYTEAFF TRBJ1-1 . TRBV6-1 .
TGCGCCAGTCAAACAGGGAACACTAACTATGGCTACACCTTC CASQTGNTNYGYTF TRBJ1-2 . TRBV5-1 .
TGTGCCAGCAGTGCGACAGGACCCGGCACCATATATTTT CASSATGPGTIYF TRBJ1-3 . TRBV27 .
TGTGCCAGCAGTGCTGGTAGCGGGCAGCCTGGGGCCAACGTCCTGACTTTC CASSAGSGQPGANVLTF TRBJ2-6 TRBD2 TRBV6-1 .
TGTGCCAGCAGTTCGAAGGACAGGGGGAACTATGGCTACACCTTC CASSSKDRGNYGYTF TRBJ1-2 TRBD1 TRBV27 .
TGCGCCAGCAGCTTGGCCGGGGGGAGCTCCTACAATGAGCAGTTCTTC CASSLAGGSSYNEQFF TRBJ2-1 TRBD2 TRBV5-1 .
TGCGCCAGCAGCCAAGGTACAGGGTCAACTAATGAAAAACTGTTTTTT CASSQGTGSTNEKLFF TRBJ1-4 . TRBV5-1 .
TGTGCCAGCCTGGGACTCCAAGGTATCTCCTACGAGCAGTACTTC CASLGLQGISYEQYF TRBJ2-7 . TRBV2 .
TGCGCCAGCAGCCAAGGTCCGAGTAGCACAGATACGCAGTATTTT CASSQGPSSTDTQYF TRBJ2-3 . TRBV4-1 .
TGTGCCAGCAGCTCCCAATTCAGCAGAGGAGGGGAGACCCAGTACTTC CASSSQFSRGGETQYF TRBJ2-5 . TRBV7-9 once
TGTGCCACCAGCGGCCGAGCGGGACTAGGTCCTCATGAGCAGTTCTTC CATSGRAGLGPHEQFF TRBJ2-1 TRBD2 TRBV15 .
TGTGCCAGCAGTACCTCGAGGACAGGGGCCTACGAGCAGTACTTC CASSTSRTGAYEQYF TRBJ2-7 TRBD1 TRBV2 .
TGTGCCAGCAGCATTGTTATGACTAGCGGGAGTCACGAGCAGTACTTC CASSIVMTSGSHEQYF TRBJ2-7 TRBD2 TRBV6-2/TRBV6-3 .
TGCGCCAGCAGCCAAGTTTCTAGCACAGATACGCAGTATTTT CASSQVSSTDTQYF TRBJ2-3 . TRBV4-1 .
TGTGCCAGCTCTCCGGGGGGAGCCTATGGCTACACCTTC CASSPGGAYGYTF TRBJ1-2 . TRBV6-5 .
TGTGCCAGCAGCCGGGACAGCAATTCACCCCTCCACTTT CASSRDSNSPLHF TRBJ1-6 TRBD1 TRBV6-1 .
TGTGCCAGCAGCCAAGCGGACAGTCGGGCCGGGGAGCTGTTTTTT CASSQADSRAGELFF TRBJ2-2 . TRBV3-1/TRBV3-2 .
TGTGCCAGCAGCCGCGGGACCAACACCGGGGAGCTGTTTTTT CASSRGTNTGELFF TRBJ2-2 . TRBV7-2 once
TGTGCCAGCAGTTACGGGACAACCTACGAGCAGTACTTC CASSYGTTYEQYF TRBJ2-7 . TRBV6-5 once
TGTGCCAGCAGCACCGGACAGGGGGCCTACGAGCAGTACTTC CASSTGQGAYEQYF TRBJ2-7 TRBD1 TRBV5-6 once
TGTGCCAGCAGTTACGCGACGGAGTATGGCTACACCTTC CASSYATEYGYTF TRBJ1-2 . TRBV6-6 .
TGCGCCAGCAGCTTTGACATAAACTATGGCTACACCTTC CASSFDINYGYTF TRBJ1-2 . TRBV5-1 once
TGTGCCAGCAGTACGGGGAACACCGGGGAGCTGTTTTTT CASSTGNTGELFF TRBJ2-2 . TRBV27 .
TGTGCCAGCAGTGAAGCGGGGGGGCTCCACTTT CASSEAGGLHF TRBJ1-6 . TRBV6-1 few
TGTGCCAGCAGTGAAGGGCGGGGGGGCTACAATGAGCAGTTCTTC CASSEGRGGYNEQFF TRBJ2-1 TRBD2 TRBV6-1 .
TGTGCCAGCAGTCTCCCGGGGGGGGCTAATGAAAAACTGTTTTTT CASSLPGGANEKLFF TRBJ1-4 . TRBV28 .
TGTGCCAGCAGTTTAATCCTGGGCAGCGGGGTGTACGAGCAGTACTTC CASSLILGSGVYEQYF TRBJ2-7 TRBD2 TRBV27 .